These 27 T cell receptor beta chains were all obtained from the same sample, sequenced in a study of shared T cell receptors in the human thymus. Some clones are missing from TCRdb's copy, which holds only in-frame ones; the method was immunoSEQ multiplex PCR. The sample records roughly 660,000 clones, over 75% being singletons. The same sample was also studied in work on human thymus T cells.

Specimen: thymocytes. The receptors stem from a boy less than two years old with a congenital heart defect.

The chain combines TRBV11-2 with TRBJ2-7; TRBD1 aligns across 8 bases. Germline CDR1 reads SGHAT; CDR2 reads FQNNGV. The CDR3 runs to 16 residues. Germline trimming cut 1 base from V and 0 bases from J; bases unmatched to any gene: 5. CDR3 amino acids: CASSLVAGQDSYEQYF. The CDR3 DNA reads TGTGCCAGCAGCTTAGTGGCGGGACAGGACTCCTACGAGCAGTACTTC. The whole variable domain, remainder taken from reference TRBV11-2 and TRBJ2-7, is EAGVAQSPRYKIIEKRQSVAFWCNPISGHATLYWYQQILGQGPKLLIQFQNNGVVDDSQLPKDRFSAERLKGVDSTLKIQPAKLEDSAVYLCASSLVAGQDSYEQYFGPGTRLTVT.

The rearrangement uses TRBV4-1 and TRBJ1-2; D might be TRBD1 (5 bases). CDR1 is MGHRA, CDR2 YSYEKL, per germline. CDR3 length: 15 amino acids. V lost 0 bases and J 5 bases, leaving 13 bases between the germline ends. The CDR3 reads CASSQETARVYGYTF. CDR3 nucleotides: TGCGCCAGCAGCCAAGAGACGGCCAGGGTGTATGGCTACACCTTC.

This sequence joins TRBV27 and TRBJ2-5; TRBD1 aligns across 9 bases. Germline CDR1 is MNHEY and CDR2 is SMNVEV (reference sequence). V shed 7 bases and J 7 bases; nucleotides not matched to a gene: 13. This CDR3 contains 15 residues. The CDR3 loop is CASKLQGALNGTQYF. CDR3 nucleotides: TGTGCCAGCAAGCTACAGGGGGCGCTAAATGGGACCCAGTACTTC.

This chain joins TRBV28 and TRBJ1-5; TRBD1 might be the D (5 bases). Looked up from germline, CDR1 is MDHEN and CDR2 is SYDVKM. The CDR3 contains 16 residues. V dropped 7 bases and J dropped 1 base, with 17 bases sitting between them. In DNA form, the CDR3 reads TGTGCCAGCAAAAGGGGAGGGACTCGGAGCAATCAGCCCCAGCATTTT. Residues: CASKRGGTRSNQPQHF.

The rearrangement joins TRBV6-5 to TRBJ2-7; maybe TRBD1 (5 bases). Trimming shortened V by 8 bases and J by 7 bases, and 15 bases separated the two germline ends. Germline CDR1 and CDR2: MNHEY and SVGAGI. CDR3 size: 12 residues. The chain's CDR3 is CASGATFPEQYF. CDR3 DNA: TGTGCCAGCGGGGCGACTTTCCCAGAGCAGTACTTC.

This clone was observed once. V usage is TRBV4-3 and J usage is TRBJ2-5; D gene unclear. Germline assignment: CDR1 LGHNA and CDR2 YSLEER. Trimming took 0 bases from V and 11 from J, leaving 25 bases between them. CDR3 length: 17 amino acids. The CDR3 bases are TGCGCCAGCAGCCAAGATCGCGAGCTTTACACTACGACGCAGCAGTACTTC. It codes for CASSQDRELYTTTQQYF.

The chain couples TRBV27 to TRBJ2-1, with 9 bases aligning to TRBD2. The CDR3 is made up of 18 amino acids. Trimming cost V 7 bases and J 1 base; bases outside gene matches: 14. Per the germline V gene, CDR1 is MNHEY and CDR2 is SMNVEV (reference sequence). The CDR3 nucleotides read TGTGCCAGCACGGGGGGGAGCGGGAGGAGAGGGTCCTACAATGAGCAGTTCTTC. Translating gives CASTGGSGRRGSYNEQFF.

J is TRBJ2-2 and V is TRBV21-1; the D call of TRBD1 is as the table states it, not checked on the DNA. TRBV21-1 is assigned pseudogene status. The CDR3 length is 14 residues. The CDR3 reads CASSPHRVTGELFF. CDR3 nucleotides: TGTGCCAGCAGCCCCCACAGGGTCACCGGGGAGCTGTTTTTT.

The chain employs TRBV4-3 and TRBJ2-1, with D possibly being TRBD2 (6 bases). Germline assignment: CDR1 LGHNA and CDR2 YSLEER. Deletions cut 2 bases from V and 0 bases from J, with 20 bases between. This CDR3 is 19 amino acids long. CDR3 region: CASSQKIGRGGSSYNEQFF. As DNA, the CDR3 is TGCGCCAGCAGCCAAAAAATTGGGCGGGGTGGGAGCTCCTACAATGAGCAGTTCTTC.

The rearrangement uses TRBV7-5 and TRBJ2-1; TRBD2, the table's D call, lacks a check against the DNA. TRBV7-5 is listed as a pseudogene. CDR3 length: 16 residues. The CDR3 nucleotides are TGTGTCAGAAGGACTAGCGGGATACCAACCCGTTCGAGGCAGTTCTTC. Translated, it gives CVRRTSGIPTRSRQFF.

This sequence joins TRBV30 and TRBJ1-1, with TRBD1 as a possible D gene (5 bases). Germline CDR1 reads GTSNPN; CDR2 reads SVGIG (reference sequence). The ends were cut back, 2 bases at V and 3 bases at J, with 10 bases in the middle. The CDR3 covers 13 residues. CDR3 in amino acids: CAWSKGGDTEAFF. The CDR3 DNA reads as TGTGCCTGGAGTAAAGGAGGGGACACTGAAGCTTTCTTT.

CDR3 sequence: CASSDSASGSGTGELFF. The CDR3 DNA reads as TGTGCCAGCAGTGACTCGGCTAGCGGGAGTGGGACCGGGGAGCTGTTTTTT. This rearrangement joins TRBV6-4 to TRBJ2-2; 10 bases fit TRBD2. The CDR3 runs 17 residues. Germline V gives CDR1 MRHNA, CDR2 SNTAGT. The ends lost 0 bases at V and 5 bases at J; junction bases unmatched: 6.

This chain uses TRBV6-1 with TRBJ1-2; 7 nucleotides match TRBD1. The CDR3 is 13 residues long. The V segment lost 5 bases and the J segment 1 base; nucleotides outside the gene matches: 1. Germline V gene sequence: CDR1 MNHNS, CDR2 SASEGT. CDR3: CASSRGLNYGYTF. The DNA for the CDR3 is TGTGCCAGCAGTAGGGGGCTTAACTATGGCTACACCTTC.

This clone was counted a few times. As DNA, the CDR3 is TGCGCCAGCAGCAGGACAGTGACAGATACGCAGTATTTT. Residues: CASSRTVTDTQYF. The chain recombines TRBV10-1 with TRBJ2-3, with TRBD1 as a possible D gene (6 bases). The length of the CDR3 is 13 residues. Trimming shortened V by 6 bases and J by 3 bases, and 10 bases separated the two germline ends. Germline V gives CDR1 WNHNN, CDR2 SYGVQD (reference sequence).

The chain recombines TRBV4-1 with TRBJ1-3; no clear D gene. In germline, CDR1 is MGHRA, CDR2 YSYEKL. This CDR3 contains 15 residues. V was cut by 3 bases and J by 4 bases, with 13 bases left in between. CDR3 in amino acids: CASSHHIKPGNTIYF. For the CDR3, the DNA is TGCGCCAGCAGCCACCACATCAAACCCGGAAACACCATATATTTT.

The chain is built from TRBV10-1 and TRBJ2-6, with 7 bases lining up with TRBD1. The junction had 9 bases not matched to a gene; V was cut back by 10 bases and J by 0 bases. In germline, CDR1 is WNHNN, CDR2 SYGVQD (reference sequence). The CDR3 is 16 amino acids. The CDR3 here is CATQGQVSSGANVLTF. CDR3 sequence (DNA): TGCGCCACCCAAGGACAGGTGAGCTCTGGGGCCAACGTCCTGACTTTC.

V is TRBV5-6 and J is TRBJ2-7, with 11 positions matching TRBD2. Germline values: CDR1 SGHDT, CDR2 YYEEEE. After removal of 4 bases from V and 0 bases from J, the junction contained 12 bases not matched to a gene. This CDR3 has 18 residues. The CDR3 DNA reads TGTGCCAGCAGCCCTAGGACTAGCGGGTCCCCCAGCTCCTACGAGCAGTACTTC. This sequence encodes CASSPRTSGSPSSYEQYF.

The genes are TRBV5-8 and TRBJ1-2; D perhaps matches TRBD1 (6 bases). The germline V gene encodes CDR1 SGHTS and CDR2 YDEGEE. V was clipped by 3 bases and J by 5 bases, with 14 bases between them. The CDR3 is made up of 14 amino acids. CDR3 loop: CASSSDRNVYGYTF. Here the CDR3 DNA reads TGTGCCAGCAGCTCAGACAGGAATGTGTATGGCTACACCTTC.

This chain joins TRBV9 and TRBJ2-7; the match to TRBD2 covers 8 bases. The length of the CDR3 is 14 residues. The V gene's germline CDR1 is SGDLS and CDR2 YYNGEE. After removal of 4 bases from V and 5 bases from J, the junction contained 8 bases not matched to a gene. The CDR3 DNA reads TGTGCCAGCAGCCAAAGCGGGAGTGAGAACGAGCAGTACTTC. Amino acid sequence: CASSQSGSENEQYF.

The rearrangement links TRBV7-9 to TRBJ2-3; a weak D match, TRBD1 (6 bases). Germline CDR1 SEHNR, CDR2 FQNEAQ (reference sequence). The CDR3 is 12 residues long. The V end lost 1 base, the J end lost 10 bases, and 9 bases lay between the germline ends. The CDR3 here is CASSLGGHPQYF. CDR3 sequence (DNA): TGTGCCAGCAGCTTAGGGGGACATCCGCAGTATTTT.

V is TRBV19 and J is TRBJ1-2, with D possibly matching TRBD1 (6 bases). The CDR3 is 15 residues long. V lost 4 bases, J lost 3 bases, and 15 bases lay in between. Germline V gene sequence: CDR1 LNHDA, CDR2 SQIVND (reference sequence). CDR3 DNA sequence: TGTGCCAGTAGTACTACAGGGAGTCTGGACTATGGCTACACCTTC. It encodes CASSTTGSLDYGYTF. The complete variable domain, with remaining parts taken from reference TRBV19 and TRBJ1-2, reads DGGITQSPKYLFRKEGQNVTLSCEQNLNHDAMYWYRQDPGQGLRLIYYSQIVNDFQKGDIAEGYSVSREKKESFPLTVTSAQKNPTAFYLCASSTTGSLDYGYTFGSGTRLTVV.

This chain uses TRBV6-5 with TRBJ2-5; 7 bases align to TRBD2. J gave up 5 bases and V 4 bases, and 4 bases lay outside the gene matches. This CDR3 is built from 13 residues. In germline, CDR1 is MNHEY, CDR2 SVGAGI. CDR3 residues: CASSWGGSETQYF. CDR3 bases: TGTGCCAGCAGTTGGGGAGGGTCGGAGACCCAGTACTTC.

V is TRBV28 and J is TRBJ2-5; 7 positions agree with TRBD1. V was pared by 6 bases and J by 1 base, with 11 bases of the junction left unmatched. Germline assignment: CDR1 MDHEN and CDR2 SYDVKM. This CDR3 contains 16 residues. The CDR3 sequence is CASSPHIDRVQETQYF. The CDR3 region has the DNA TGTGCCAGCAGCCCACATATAGACAGGGTCCAAGAGACCCAGTACTTC.

CDR3 sequence (DNA): TGTGCCAGCAGCTTGGAGGGAGGCACAGATACGCAGTATTTT. The encoded protein is CASSLEGGTDTQYF. V gene TRBV7-8 combines with J gene TRBJ2-3; maybe TRBD2 (6 bases). CDR1 SGHVS and CDR2 FQNEAQ come from the germline V gene. V lost 3 bases and J lost 1, with 8 bases in between. The CDR3 sequence is 14 residues long.

The chain joins TRBV2 to TRBJ1-5, with a weak D call TRBD1 (6 bases). Trimming removed 5 bases from V and 4 bases from J, with 12 bases in between. Per germline, CDR1 SNHLY and CDR2 FYNNEI. The CDR3 is made up of 14 amino acids. The CDR3 DNA follows: TGTGCCAGCAGTTCCGGACAGTCAAATCAGCCCCAGCATTTT. Protein sequence: CASSSGQSNQPQHF.

The chain recombines TRBV28 with TRBJ2-1; 9 positions match TRBD2. The CDR3 covers 15 residues. V shed 2 bases and J 15 bases; nucleotides not matched to a gene: 14. Germline V CDR1 and CDR2: MDHEN, SYDVKM. CDR3 in DNA: TGTGCCAGCAGTTTAAATTCCGGGGGCGGGAGGGCCTGGTTCTTC. This encodes CASSLNSGGGRAWFF. Filled out from reference TRBV28 and TRBJ2-1, the complete variable domain reads DVKVTQSSRYLVKRTGEKVFLECVQDMDHENMFWYRQDPGLGLRLIYFSYDVKMKEKGDIPEGYSVSREKKERFSLILESASTNQTSMYLCASSLNSGGGRAWFFGPGTRLTVL.

V usage is TRBV14 and J usage is TRBJ2-1; D remains ambiguous. CDR3 length: 16 amino acids. V shed 4 bases and J shed 0 bases, with 13 bases lying between them. Germline V gives CDR1 SGHDN, CDR2 FVKESK. CDR3 DNA sequence: TGTGCCAGCAGCCCCCCTCAGGCTTCCTCCTACAATGAGCAGTTCTTC. Translated: CASSPPQASSYNEQFF.